This T cell receptor beta chain was captured in a study of CXCR3-negative and CXCR3-positive naive CD8 T cells. Of note for this clonotype: Its specificity is not known.

The CDR3 is 13 amino acids. Per germline, CDR1 SGHVS and CDR2 FQNEAQ. A CD45RO-CCR7+CD27+CD95- profile was what naive CD8+ T cells displayed. All TRB cDNA libraries came from 5' RACE performed with UMI labels. For each CDR3 protein, TCRdb gives one entry from its re-call of the 5' RACE reads, without DNA. This table holds around 160,000 distinct CDR3 sequences. Whole-study results and caveats: Freshly isolated PBMCs were used in most assays, given partial CXCR3 loss after freezing. Each naive subset displayed comparably high diversity, whereas memory CD8+ cells displayed much lower diversity. CXCR3-positive naive cells had TRB CDR3s that were more hydrophobic than CXCR3-negative naive cells had.

The TCR originated in a human donor in good health. Some clones in this sample may be carry-over from other donors' samples. The rearrangement joins TRBV7-8 to TRBJ2-1; TCRdb lists TRBD1, though no DNA is available to test this call. The sequenced material came from naive CXCR3+ CD8+ T cells from blood. As for subset: CD45RO-CCR7+CD27+CD95- naive CD8+ T cells expressing CXCR3 (TNR3+). The CDR3 loop reads CASSANQQVSKFF.